This TCR beta chain emerged from a study of response to subunit inactivated influenza vaccine. Findings of the study overall: A suggestion made by the authors is that each seasonal influenza vaccination recruits few new T cells.

TCRdb fed the RT-PCR reads into MiXCR, producing one record per CDR3 protein. The sample shows about 700,000 distinct CDR3 sequences, around 14% of them seen only once. This clonotype was seen at least ten times. The target antigen is unknown. This clonotype was sampled from a man aged 45-65 years who received an inactivated influenza vaccine. Sequences were derived from PBMCs from blood, sampled less than 15 days before vaccination.

The CDR3 bases are TGTGCCAGCATGGACCCGGGACAGGAGCAGTACTTC. Amino acids: CASMDPGQEQYF. The genes are TRBV27 and TRBJ2-7, with TRBD1 matching 7 bases. Germline CDR1 MNHEY, CDR2 SMNVEV (reference sequence). Trimming at V came to 7 bases and at J to 7 bases, leaving 7 bases not matched to a gene. CDR3 length equals 12 residues.